These 28 T cell receptor beta chains originate from one sample sequenced in a study of monozygotic twins with inflammatory bowel disease. Using the 5' RACE reads, TCRdb records one entry per CDR3 protein without DNA. Here the sample table reports about 380,000 distinct CDR3 sequences. Sequencing input: blood. These TCRs come from a human donor with ulcerative colitis or Crohn's disease, or a healthy co-twin of an affected twin (not recorded which).

This chain connects TRBV7-2 to TRBJ1-2; TCRdb's D call, TRBD1, is unchecked because there is no DNA. This CDR3 is built from 15 residues. Germline lookup yields CDR1 SGHTA and CDR2 FQGNSA. This CDR3 reads CASSLQRGLGYGYTF.

J is TRBJ2-5 and V is TRBV7-9; with no DNA, the TCRdb D assignment of TRBD2 cannot be verified. The CDR3 covers 16 residues. Germline V gives CDR1 SEHNR, CDR2 FQNEAQ (reference sequence). CDR3 residues: CASSSRTSGDQETQYF. Looking up the rest from reference TRBV7-9 and TRBJ2-5 gives the full variable domain: DTGVSQNPRHKITKRGQNVTFRCDPISEHNRLYWYRQTLGQGPEFLTYFQNEAQLEKSRLLSDRFSAERPKGSFSTLEIQRTEQGDSAMYLCASSSRTSGDQETQYFGPGTRLLVL.

The chain carries TRBV5-1 and TRBJ2-5; TCRdb's D call, TRBD1, is unchecked because there is no DNA. The CDR3 runs 13 residues. In germline, CDR1 is SGHRS, CDR2 YFSETQ. The CDR3 is CASSAQGSETQYF.

This chain joins TRBV7-2 and TRBJ2-7; TCRdb's D gene call, TRBD2, goes unchecked for lack of DNA. Germline V gene lookup returns CDR1 SGHTA and CDR2 FQGNSA. The CDR3 covers 15 residues. CDR3 protein: CASTYQASGSYEQYF.

V usage is TRBV5-1 and J usage is TRBJ2-7. The CDR3 extends over 13 amino acids. Germline CDR1 reads SGHRS; CDR2 reads YFSETQ. CDR3 region: CAISDRAGDEQYF.

The chain uses TRBV5-1 and TRBJ2-7; the D call of TRBD1 rests on TCRdb alone, since no DNA is present to check it. The length of the CDR3 is 15 residues. Germline V CDR1 and CDR2: SGHRS, YFSETQ. This chain's CDR3 is CASSLVGQGSYEQYF. Complete variable domain (other parts from reference TRBV5-1 and TRBJ2-7): KAGVTQTPRYLIKTRGQQVTLSCSPISGHRSVSWYQQTPGQGLQFLFEYFSETQRNKGNFPGRFSGRQFSNSRSEMNVSTLELGDSALYLCASSLVGQGSYEQYFGPGTRLTVT.

This chain's CDR3 is CASSSVRGSYEQYF. V usage is TRBV7-9 and J usage is TRBJ2-7; absent DNA, TCRdb's TRBD2 call cannot be checked. Germline loops: CDR1 SEHNR, CDR2 FQNEAQ (reference sequence). The CDR3 loop spans 14 amino acids. Based on the CDR3 plus reference TRBV7-9 and TRBJ2-7, the full variable domain is DTGVSQNPRHKITKRGQNVTFRCDPISEHNRLYWYRQTLGQGPEFLTYFQNEAQLEKSRLLSDRFSAERPKGSFSTLEIQRTEQGDSAMYLCASSSVRGSYEQYFGPGTRLTVT.

The chain is built from TRBV15 and TRBJ2-7; with no DNA, the TCRdb D assignment of TRBD1 cannot be verified. This CDR3 comprises 14 residues. Germline-derived CDR1 and CDR2 are LNHNV and YYDKDF (reference sequence). CDR3 in amino acids: CATSTGTGVHEQYF. Complete variable domain (other parts from reference TRBV15 and TRBJ2-7): DAMVIQNPRYQVTQFGKPVTLSCSQTLNHNVMYWYQQKSSQAPKLLFHYYDKDFNNEADTPDNFQSRRPNTSFCFLDIRSPGLGDTAMYLCATSTGTGVHEQYFGPGTRLTVT.

This chain uses TRBV6-1 with TRBJ2-1; TCRdb designates TRBD1, a call that cannot be tested without DNA. Germline V CDR1 and CDR2: MNHNS, SASEGT. The CDR3 extends over 15 amino acids. The CDR3 loop is CASSRDPVTKTEQFF.

J is TRBJ2-1 and V is TRBV5-1; checking the TCRdb D call of TRBD1 is not possible without DNA. Germline V gives CDR1 SGHRS, CDR2 YFSETQ. The CDR3 runs to 15 residues. The chain's CDR3 is CASSSPGQAEGEQFF.

V gene TRBV2 combines with J gene TRBJ2-2. There are 14 residues in the CDR3. The germline V gene encodes CDR1 SNHLY and CDR2 FYNNEI. The CDR3 sequence: CASSEGPNTGELFF.

The rearrangement joins TRBV4-2 to TRBJ1-3; TCRdb selects TRBD1, and the lack of DNA leaves this call unchecked. The CDR3 has 18 amino acids. Germline V gene data show CDR1 as LGHNA and CDR2 as YNFKEQ. CDR3 residues: CASSPNGAGGGSGNTIYF.

The chain is built from TRBV20-1 and TRBJ1-2. The germline gives CDR1 DFQATT, CDR2 SNEGSKA (reference sequence). The CDR3 is 16 amino acids. CDR3: CSANFAGLPTNYGYTF.

The genes are TRBV18 and TRBJ1-4. The CDR3 length is 14 residues. Germline V gene data show CDR1 as KGHSH and CDR2 as LQKENI. The CDR3 sequence is CASSPRDGSEKLFF.

CDR3 protein: CASSQGGETQYF. The V and J genes are TRBV4-3 and TRBJ2-5. The CDR3 has 12 residues. CDR1 LGHNA and CDR2 YSLEER come from the germline V gene.

The chain carries TRBV12-3 or TRBV12-4 and TRBJ2-4; the TRBD1 assignment by TCRdb is unverifiable without DNA. The CDR3 consists of 15 residues. This CDR3 is CASSLMGQAKNIQYF.

The rearrangement links TRBV25-1 to TRBJ1-3. From germline, CDR1 is MGHDK and CDR2 SYGVNS. This CDR3 comprises 16 residues. The CDR3: CASSEAGGIGGNTIYF.

The V and J genes are TRBV10-3 and TRBJ2-7. The CDR3 covers 13 residues. Germline V gene sequence: CDR1 ENHRY, CDR2 SYGVKD. CDR3 in amino acids: CAISGRDSYEQYF.

The genes are TRBV3-1 and TRBJ1-5; the D call from TCRdb, TRBD1, cannot be confirmed without DNA. The CDR3 contains 14 residues. Germline V gives CDR1 LGHDT, CDR2 YNNKEL (reference sequence). The CDR3 region is CASSQGSGEQPQHF.

The chain employs TRBV7-3 and TRBJ2-2. CDR3 length: 15 amino acids. Looked up from germline, CDR1 is SGHTA and CDR2 is FQGTGA. CDR3 in amino acids: CASSGQLTNTGELFF.

The V gene is TRBV7-2, the J gene TRBJ2-7. The length of the CDR3 is 15 residues. Germline V gene data show CDR1 as SGHTA and CDR2 as FQGNSA. CDR3 in amino acids: CASSSTRIPSYEQYF.

The CDR3 reads CSASGVAGRGDTQYF. The J gene is TRBJ2-3, the V gene TRBV20-1; TCRdb's assignment of TRBD2 cannot be checked, as there is no DNA. The V gene's germline CDR1 is DFQATT and CDR2 SNEGSKA (reference sequence). The length of the CDR3 is 15 residues.

The chain has TRBV5-5 and TRBJ1-5; the TCRdb call, TRBD1, lacks DNA for checking. The CDR3 covers 16 residues. Per germline, CDR1 SGHKS and CDR2 YYEKEE (reference sequence). The CDR3 loop reads CASSPRAGSPNQPQHF.

The chain uses TRBV6-2 or TRBV6-3 and TRBJ2-7. Germline values: CDR1 MNHEY, CDR2 SVGEGT. CDR3 size: 12 residues. The CDR3 region is CASGYLRAEQYF.

V is TRBV11-2 and J is TRBJ2-2; TCRdb's assignment of TRBD2 cannot be checked, as there is no DNA. The CDR3 loop spans 20 amino acids. Germline lookup yields CDR1 SGHAT and CDR2 FQNNGV. The CDR3 spells CASSPNWGFSGGLNTGELFF.

V usage is TRBV7-9 and J usage is TRBJ1-5. Germline values: CDR1 SEHNR, CDR2 FQNEAQ (reference sequence). There are 14 residues in the CDR3. CDR3 loop: CASSPDGFGQPQHF.

J is TRBJ2-3 and V is TRBV6-2 or TRBV6-3; as DNA is missing, the TRBD1 call by TCRdb cannot be tested. The CDR3 runs 16 residues. Germline V lookup: CDR1 MNHEY, CDR2 SVGEGT. CDR3 region: CASALEQGYSTDTQYF.

The V gene is TRBV29-1, the J gene TRBJ2-5. The CDR3 covers 12 residues. The germline CDR1 and CDR2 sequences are SQVTM and ANQGSEA. CDR3 protein: CSVARQEETQYF.